The 8 T cell receptor beta chains given below trace back to one sample, sequenced in a study of cytomegalovirus exposure and HLA in healthy donors (dated by TCRdb to about 2017). Library creation used the immunoSEQ multiplex PCR assay. For the multiplex PCR, a mixture combining 60 forward primers for TCR Vbeta segments and 13 reverse primers for TCR Jbeta segments was used. The source is immuneACCESS, and TCRdb retained only in-frame sequences with V and J called. Part of the clones is not carried over; for the studies checked, unresolved V genes explain less than half of this, and the remainder is unexplained. Within this sample are fewer than 250,000 clones, with about 85% of them counted one time only. 1% to 1.5% of the sample is taken by the ten largest. Sequences were obtained from PBMCs. These receptor sequences come from a human donor in good health.

The chain has TRBV27 and TRBJ1-2; 9 nucleotides match TRBD1. The V segment lost 7 bases and the J segment 2 bases; nucleotides outside the gene matches: 8. The CDR3 covers 15 residues. The V gene's germline CDR1 is MNHEY and CDR2 SMNVEV (reference sequence). The DNA of the CDR3 is TGTGCCAGCATCGCTACAGGGACAGGGAACTATGGCTACACCTTC. It yields the protein CASIATGTGNYGYTF.

The genes are TRBV9 and TRBJ1-1; TRBD1 aligns across 9 bases. The germline V gene encodes CDR1 SGDLS and CDR2 YYNGEE. The CDR3 length is 13 residues. V was pared by 3 bases and J by 7 bases, with 4 bases of the junction left unmatched. The CDR3 nucleotides read TGTGCCAGCAGCGGGGACAGGGTCAGTGAAGCTTTCTTT. This codes for CASSGDRVSEAFF. Complete variable domain (other parts from reference TRBV9 and TRBJ1-1): DSGVTQTPKHLITATGQRVTLRCSPRSGDLSVYWYQQSLDQGLQFLIQYYNGEERAKGNILERFSAQQFPDLHSELNLSSLELGDSALYFCASSGDRVSEAFFGQGTRLTVV.

Of note for this clone: Relative to the germline gene, one junction end is altered; a read error may explain this. The chain joins TRBV6-1 to TRBJ2-1, with 8 bases lining up with TRBD2. CDR3 length equals 15 residues. Germline CDR1 is MNHNS and CDR2 is SASEGT. DNA of the CDR3: TGTGCCAGCAGGGAAGCGGGAGTTGCCTACAATGAGCAGTTCTTC. Its protein is CASREAGVAYNEQFF.

This sequence joins TRBV6-1 and TRBJ1-1, with 9 positions matching TRBD1. Germline V lookup: CDR1 MNHNS, CDR2 SASEGT. V dropped 6 bases and J dropped 7; count of bases not matched to a gene: 12. The CDR3 length is 15 residues. CDR3 loop: CASREPGQGLSEAFF. CDR3 nucleotide sequence: TGTGCCAGCAGGGAACCGGGACAGGGATTGAGTGAAGCTTTCTTT.

V and J are TRBV30 and TRBJ2-7; D is unresolved. Deletions cut 3 bases from V and 4 bases from J, with 25 bases between. Germline V gives CDR1 GTSNPN, CDR2 SVGIG (reference sequence). The CDR3 spans 17 residues. This CDR3 reads CAWSSIQSGVRRYEQYF. The CDR3 DNA reads TGTGCCTGGAGCTCGATCCAATCAGGTGTGCGAAGGTACGAGCAGTACTTC.

The rearrangement uses TRBV6-4 and TRBJ2-7; 10 bases align to TRBD1. From germline, CDR1 is MRHNA and CDR2 SNTAGT. The CDR3 covers 15 residues. V gave up 6 bases and J gave up 6 bases; unmatched junction bases: 11. The CDR3 bases are TGTGCCAGCAGCTGCGGTGGGACAGGGGCGTTCGAGCAGTACTTC. It is translated as CASSCGGTGAFEQYF.

The chain is built from TRBV7-6 and TRBJ1-5; D remains ambiguous. Germline values: CDR1 SGHVS, CDR2 FNYEAQ. The CDR3 loop spans 13 amino acids. V dropped 5 bases and J dropped 6 bases, with 11 bases sitting between them. DNA of the CDR3: TGTGCCAGCAGCCCACTACCCCGTCAGCCCCAGCATTTT. This sequence encodes CASSPLPRQPQHF. Using reference TRBV7-6 and TRBJ1-5 for the parts outside the CDR3, the full variable domain is GAGVSQSPRYKVTKRGQDVALRCDPISGHVSLYWYRQALGQGPEFLTYFNYEAQQDKSGLPNDRFSAERPEGSISTLTIQRTEQRDSAMYRCASSPLPRQPQHFGDGTRLSIL.

The chain links TRBV7-9 to TRBJ2-2; 8 nucleotides align to TRBD1. This CDR3 contains 18 residues. V dropped 4 bases and J dropped 2; count of bases not matched to a gene: 12. Germline V CDR1 and CDR2: SEHNR, FQNEAQ (reference sequence). In nucleotides, the CDR3 is TGTGCCAGCAGCTACACCCCGGCCGGGACAGGCAACACCGGGGAGCTGTTTTTT. It translates to CASSYTPAGTGNTGELFF.